This T cell receptor (beta chain) originates from a study of blood T cell repertoires in COVID-19. Turning to the study itself: The United States, Italy and Spain provided the acute and convalescent COVID-19 samples.

Sequencing used immunoSEQ multiplex PCR; TCRdb keeps in-frame clones, though not all of them. This sample carries approximately 240,000 clones, 70% to 90% of them seen once, and the ten largest clones take roughly 12%. The CDR3 totals 15 residues. Germline V gene sequence: CDR1 SEHNR, CDR2 FQNEAQ (reference sequence). The V end was cut by 3 bases, the J end by 3 bases, with 13 bases between. The chain is built from TRBV7-9 and TRBJ2-3; D may be TRBD1 (6 bases). Sequences were obtained from peripheral blood. The TCR comes from a woman younger than 30 who had recovered from COVID-19. CDR3 sequence reads: CASSFGYQGTDTQYF. The CDR3 DNA follows: TGTGCCAGCAGCTTTGGCTACCAGGGGACAGATACGCAGTATTTT.